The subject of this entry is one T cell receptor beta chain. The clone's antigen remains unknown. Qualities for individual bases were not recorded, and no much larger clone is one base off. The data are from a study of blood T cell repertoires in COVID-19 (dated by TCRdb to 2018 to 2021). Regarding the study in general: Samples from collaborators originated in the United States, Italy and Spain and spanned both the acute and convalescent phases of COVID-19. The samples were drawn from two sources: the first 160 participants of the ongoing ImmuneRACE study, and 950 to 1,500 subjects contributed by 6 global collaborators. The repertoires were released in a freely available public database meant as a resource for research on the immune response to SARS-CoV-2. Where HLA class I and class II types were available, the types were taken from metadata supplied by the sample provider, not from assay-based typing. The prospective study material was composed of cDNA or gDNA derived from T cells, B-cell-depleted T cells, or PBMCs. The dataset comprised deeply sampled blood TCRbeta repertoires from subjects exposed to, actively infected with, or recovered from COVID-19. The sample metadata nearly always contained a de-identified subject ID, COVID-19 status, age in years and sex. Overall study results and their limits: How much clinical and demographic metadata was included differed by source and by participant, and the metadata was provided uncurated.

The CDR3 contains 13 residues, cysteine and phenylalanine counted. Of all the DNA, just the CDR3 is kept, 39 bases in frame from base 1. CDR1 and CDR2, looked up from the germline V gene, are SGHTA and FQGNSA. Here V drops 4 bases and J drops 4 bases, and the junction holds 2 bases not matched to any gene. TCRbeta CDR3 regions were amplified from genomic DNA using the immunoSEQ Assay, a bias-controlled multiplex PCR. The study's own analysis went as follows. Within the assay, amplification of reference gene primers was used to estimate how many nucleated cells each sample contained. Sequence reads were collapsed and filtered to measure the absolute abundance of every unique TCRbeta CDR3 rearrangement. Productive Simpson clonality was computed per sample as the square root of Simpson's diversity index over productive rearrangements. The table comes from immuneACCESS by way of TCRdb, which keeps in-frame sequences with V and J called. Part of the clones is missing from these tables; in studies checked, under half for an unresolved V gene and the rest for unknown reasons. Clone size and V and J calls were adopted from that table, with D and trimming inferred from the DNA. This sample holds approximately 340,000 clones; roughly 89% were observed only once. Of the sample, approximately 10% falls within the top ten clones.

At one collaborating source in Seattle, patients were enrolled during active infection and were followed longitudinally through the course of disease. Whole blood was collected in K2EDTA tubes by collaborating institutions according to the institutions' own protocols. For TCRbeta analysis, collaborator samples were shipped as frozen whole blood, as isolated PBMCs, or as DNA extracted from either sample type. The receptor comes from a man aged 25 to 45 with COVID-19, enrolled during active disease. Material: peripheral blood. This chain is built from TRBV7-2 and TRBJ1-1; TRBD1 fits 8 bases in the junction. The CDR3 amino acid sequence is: CASSSQGGTEAFF. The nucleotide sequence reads TGTGCCAGCAGCTCACAGGGGGGCACTGAAGCTTTCTTT.